This T cell receptor (beta chain) was identified during a study of shared clonotypes between healthy human individuals (dated by TCRdb to the early 2020s). About the investigation overall: The cohort included three men and a couple of women between 18 and 49 years of age. For each donor, CD4 naive and CD4 memory were each run on three plates, CD8 naive on two plates, and CD8 memory on one plate. To increase sequencing depth and limit assay-specific biases, different laboratories used diverse techniques to prepare libraries and sequence TCR repertoires. To estimate repertoire size and how much clonotype sharing occurs between individuals, the study deeply sequenced the blood TCR repertoires of five healthy adults. Leukapheresis yielded between about 0.9 and 8.9 billion PBMCs per donor. Study-wide findings and limitations: Larger estimated clonotype richness was generally found for naive subsets than for memory subsets. Pairwise subsampling led to the expectation that sequencing depth would affect the degree of clonotype sharing among donors. Clonotypes shared by all four sorted-subset donors showed higher generation probabilities than non-shared clonotypes. When several donors were compared, the shared fraction of clonotypes was around 5% for naive CD4, 3.5% to 4% for naive CD8, 2.3% for memory CD4, and 0.35% to 0.5% for memory CD8. Sampling was restricted to blood, and TCR repertoires in tissues likely differ from the TCR repertoires found in blood. Even with the large sequencing depth, rarefaction of the sorted-subset datasets indicated that sequencing was incomplete. Because the study included only a small number of donors, the genetic and exposure-history diversity represented was limited.

Trimming accounts for 8 bases at V and 2 bases at J, while the number of junction bases matched to no gene is 6. Including cysteine and phenylalanine, the CDR3 has 15 amino acids. The entry retains the CDR3 DNA only, 45 bases that are in frame from base 1. CDR1 MNHNS and CDR2 SASEGT were looked up in the germline V gene. Of note for this clone: Its specific antigen is unknown. No base quality values were provided; no much bigger clone lies one nucleotide off.

TCR CDR3 regions were amplified from genomic DNA by multiplex PCR using the deep immunoSEQ assay. Genomic DNA extracted from each cell subset was distributed evenly over all wells of several immunoSEQ 96-well plates, and each plate served as one replicate. For sorted subsets, 200 to 250 ng of genomic DNA, equivalent to some 33,000 T cell genomes, went into each replicate PCR. Purified libraries were quantified with a Qubit 3.0 fluorometer, sized on a Bioanalyzer 2100, and re-quantified with the KAPA Library Quantification kit. Each immunoSEQ 96-well plate was sequenced on its own single-read 150-cycle Illumina NextSeq 550 flow cell. The original pipeline was this. Because only junctional sequences without quality scores were contained in the immunoSEQ output, filtering matching that applied to full-length reads could not be performed. To assign V/J genes and CDR3, sequences were annotated against IMGT germline references using PyIR, a Python wrapper for IgBLAST v1.9. Reads with weak V/J assignments (E-value above 1e-6), missing CDR3, stop codons, out-of-frame junctions, or ambiguous translated residues were removed. A V3J clonotype was defined by an identical inferred V gene, J gene, and CDR3 amino acid sequence. Percentage overlap between repertoires was calculated by dividing the number of shared unique clonotypes by the size of the smaller repertoire. RTK rarefaction, the Chao1 estimator, and Recon v2.1 estimates of unobserved clonotypes were used to assess repertoire richness. OLGA was used to compute generation probabilities for all TCRbeta clonotypes that the gDNA method yielded from a handful of donors. TCRdb took over this immuneACCESS table, retaining in-frame rearrangements with V and J assigned. Such tables are incomplete; in checked studies, under half of the missing clones stem from an unresolved V gene, and the remainder is unexplained. That table supplies the V and J calls and clone size; D and trimming were determined from the DNA. The sample includes approximately 340,000 clones, with 73% observed a single time. The ten top clones hold 10% of the sample.

Healthy HIV-negative adults with no recently reported acute infections or vaccinations were included as donors. Every donor was a Caucasian adult residing in Nashville, Tennessee, USA. Magnetic negative selection was used to enrich CD4+ T cells, after which naive cells were positively selected on CD45RA and the negative fraction became the memory subset. After blood collection by leukapheresis, PBMCs were isolated using Ficoll-Histopaque density gradient centrifugation and then cryopreserved in the vapor phase of liquid nitrogen. Analytical flow cytometry was used to check the purity and quantity of each magnetically sorted T cell population. Each sorted fraction had its genomic DNA isolated and then quantified by UV absorbance on a Nanodrop 2000c.

The source of this sequence is a man under 40 in good health. Sequencing was carried out using memory CD4+ T cells sorted from blood. This sample's cell subset or site label indicates: CD45RA-negative fraction. Recombination connected TRBV6-1 to TRBJ2-2, with 9 bases aligning to TRBD1. The CDR3 in this case is CASHMTGGNTGELFF. The base sequence is TGTGCCAGCCACATGACAGGGGGAAACACCGGGGAGCTGTTTTTT.